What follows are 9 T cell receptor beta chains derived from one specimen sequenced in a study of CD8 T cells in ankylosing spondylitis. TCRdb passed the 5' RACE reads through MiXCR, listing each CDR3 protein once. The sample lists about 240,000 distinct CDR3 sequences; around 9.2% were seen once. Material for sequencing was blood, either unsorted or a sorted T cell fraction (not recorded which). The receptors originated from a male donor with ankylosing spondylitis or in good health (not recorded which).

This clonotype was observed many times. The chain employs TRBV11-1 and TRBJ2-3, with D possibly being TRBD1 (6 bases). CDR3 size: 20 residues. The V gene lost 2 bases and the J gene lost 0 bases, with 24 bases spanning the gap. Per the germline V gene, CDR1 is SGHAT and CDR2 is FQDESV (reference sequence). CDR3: CASSLRPSRDNQSSTDTQYF. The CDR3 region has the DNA TGTGCCAGCAGCTTACGTCCATCGAGGGACAATCAATCTAGCACAGATACGCAGTATTTT.

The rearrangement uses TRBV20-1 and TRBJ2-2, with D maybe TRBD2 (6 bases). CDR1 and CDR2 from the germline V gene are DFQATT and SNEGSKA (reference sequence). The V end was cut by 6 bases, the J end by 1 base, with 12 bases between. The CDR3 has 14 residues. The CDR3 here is CSAVNGGNTGELFF. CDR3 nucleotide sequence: TGCAGTGCCGTAAACGGGGGGAACACCGGGGAGCTGTTTTTT.

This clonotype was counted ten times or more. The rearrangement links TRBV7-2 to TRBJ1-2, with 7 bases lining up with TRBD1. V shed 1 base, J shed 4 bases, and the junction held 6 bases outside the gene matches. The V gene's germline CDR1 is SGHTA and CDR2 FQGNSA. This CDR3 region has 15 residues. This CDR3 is CASSLETGLVYGYTF. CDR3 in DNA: TGTGCCAGCAGCTTAGAGACAGGGCTGGTCTATGGCTACACCTTC.

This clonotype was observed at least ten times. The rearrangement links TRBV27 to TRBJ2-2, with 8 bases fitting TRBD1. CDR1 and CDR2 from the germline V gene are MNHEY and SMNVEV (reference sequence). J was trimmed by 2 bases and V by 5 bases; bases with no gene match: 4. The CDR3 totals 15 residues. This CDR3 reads CASSRTGFNTGELFF. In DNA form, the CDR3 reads TGTGCCAGCAGTCGGACAGGGTTTAACACCGGGGAGCTGTTTTTT.

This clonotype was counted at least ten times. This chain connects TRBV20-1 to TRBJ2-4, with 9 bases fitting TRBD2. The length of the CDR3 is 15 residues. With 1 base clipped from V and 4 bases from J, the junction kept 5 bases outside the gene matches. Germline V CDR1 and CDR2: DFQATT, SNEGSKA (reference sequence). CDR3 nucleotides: TGCAGTGCTAGAGTACCTAGCGGGACTAAAAACATTCAGTACTTC. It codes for CSARVPSGTKNIQYF.

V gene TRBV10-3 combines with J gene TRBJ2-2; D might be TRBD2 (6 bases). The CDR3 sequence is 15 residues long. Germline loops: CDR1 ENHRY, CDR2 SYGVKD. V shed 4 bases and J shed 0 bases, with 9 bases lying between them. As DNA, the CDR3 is TGTGCCATCAGTGTTGGCGGGGCGAACACCGGGGAGCTGTTTTTT. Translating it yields CAISVGGANTGELFF.

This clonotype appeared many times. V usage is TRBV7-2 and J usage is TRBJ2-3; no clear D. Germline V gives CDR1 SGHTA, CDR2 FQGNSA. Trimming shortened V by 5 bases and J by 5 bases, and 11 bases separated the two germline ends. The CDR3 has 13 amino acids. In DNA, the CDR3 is TGTGCCAGCAGCCCTCAGAGAGGAGATACGCAGTATTTT. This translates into CASSPQRGDTQYF.

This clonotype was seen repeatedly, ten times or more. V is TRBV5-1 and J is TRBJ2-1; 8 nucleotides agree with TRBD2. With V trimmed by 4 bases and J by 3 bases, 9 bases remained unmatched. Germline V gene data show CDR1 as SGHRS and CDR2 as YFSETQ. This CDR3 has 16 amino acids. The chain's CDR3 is CASSPGELAVYNEQFF. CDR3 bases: TGCGCCAGCAGCCCGGGAGAACTAGCGGTCTACAATGAGCAGTTCTTC.

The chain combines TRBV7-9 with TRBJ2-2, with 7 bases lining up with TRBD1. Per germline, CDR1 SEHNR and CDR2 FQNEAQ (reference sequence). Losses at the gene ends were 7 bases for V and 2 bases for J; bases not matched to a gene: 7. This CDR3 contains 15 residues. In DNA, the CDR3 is TGTGCCAGCACAACAGGACAGGTTAACACCGGGGAGCTGTTTTTT. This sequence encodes CASTTGQVNTGELFF.